What follows describes a single TCR beta chain. The CDR3 loop spans 15 amino acids. The V gene's germline CDR1 is SGHKS and CDR2 YYEKEE (reference sequence). This entry is derived from a study of blood T cells in healthy people across ages. Primed by a sample-barcoded 5' primer and a J-beta primer mix, a second PCR proceeded for 7 to 11 cycles. TCRdb re-called the 5' RACE reads through MiXCR, storing one row per CDR3 protein. The data show 550,000 to 600,000 distinct CDR3 sequences, roughly a quarter seen once. The rearrangement uses TRBV5-5 and TRBJ2-1; D not resolved. Near its end, the DNA agrees better with TRBJ2-5, so the J call may be wrong. The sequencing sample was made of blood. This receptor was identified in a woman in her seventies in good health. Here the CDR3 reads CASSPGQQVQETQYF. CDR3 coding DNA: TGTGCCAGCAGCCCGGGTCAGCAAGTCCAAGAGACCCAGTACTTC.